This T cell receptor (beta chain) comes out of a study of T cell repertoires in cytomegalovirus infection. This clonotype was found once. Its target is unknown. V lost 5 bases to trimming and J lost 6 bases, with 11 bases between them. Germline V CDR1 and CDR2: MNHNY, SVGAGI (reference sequence). This CDR3 contains 13 residues. TCRdb recomputed calls from the reads with MiXCR, one row per CDR3 protein. The data hold about 180,000 distinct CDR3 sequences, with approximately 14% observed a single time. Findings and caveats of the study: What dominated the ex vivo response were HLA-C-restricted CMV-specific TCR beta clonotypes.

The sequencing sample was made of PBMCs. This clonotype originated in a human donor in good health (CMV status not recorded). Some clones in this sample may be carry-over from other donors' samples. The rearrangement joins TRBV6-6 to TRBJ2-1; no reliable D call. The CDR3 loop is CASSPKPLNEQFF. CDR3 nucleotides: TGTGCCAGCAGTCCCAAACCCCTCAATGAGCAGTTCTTC.